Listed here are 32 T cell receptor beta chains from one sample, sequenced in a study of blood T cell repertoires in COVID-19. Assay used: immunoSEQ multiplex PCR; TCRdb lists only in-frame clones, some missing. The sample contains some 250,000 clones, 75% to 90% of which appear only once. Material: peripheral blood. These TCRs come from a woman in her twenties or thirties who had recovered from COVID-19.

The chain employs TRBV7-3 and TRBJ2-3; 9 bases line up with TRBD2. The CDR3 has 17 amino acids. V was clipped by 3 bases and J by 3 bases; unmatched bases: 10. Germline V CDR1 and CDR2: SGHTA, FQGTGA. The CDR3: CASSLRGGGAGTDTQYF. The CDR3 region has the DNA TGTGCCAGCAGCTTGAGAGGCGGGGGGGCCGGTACAGATACGCAGTATTTT. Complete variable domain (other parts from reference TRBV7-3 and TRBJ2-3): GAGVSQTPSNKVTEKGKYVELRCDPISGHTALYWYRQSLGQGPEFLIYFQGTGAADDSGLPNDRFFAVRPEGSVSTLKIQRTERGDSAVYLCASSLRGGGAGTDTQYFGPGTRLTVL.

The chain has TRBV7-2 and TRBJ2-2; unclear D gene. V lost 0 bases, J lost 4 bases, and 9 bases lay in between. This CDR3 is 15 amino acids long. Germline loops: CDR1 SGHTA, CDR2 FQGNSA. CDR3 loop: CASSLAPPGTGELFF. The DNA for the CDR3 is TGTGCCAGCAGCTTAGCACCGCCGGGCACCGGGGAGCTGTTTTTT.

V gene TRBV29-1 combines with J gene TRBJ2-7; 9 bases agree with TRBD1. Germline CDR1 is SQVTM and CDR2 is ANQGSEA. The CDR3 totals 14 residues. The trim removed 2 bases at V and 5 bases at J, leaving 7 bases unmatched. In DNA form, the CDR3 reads TGCAGCGTTGAACTCCGGACAGGGGTACACGAGCAGTACTTC. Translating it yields CSVELRTGVHEQYF.

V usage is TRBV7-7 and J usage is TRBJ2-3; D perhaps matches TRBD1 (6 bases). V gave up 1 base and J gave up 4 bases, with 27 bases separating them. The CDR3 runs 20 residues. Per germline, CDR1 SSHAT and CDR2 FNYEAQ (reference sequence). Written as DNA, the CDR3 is TGTGCCAGCAGCTTAGTCCCCCTATCGCGCGGACAGCTGTCCCCAGATACGCAGTATTTT. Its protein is CASSLVPLSRGQLSPDTQYF.

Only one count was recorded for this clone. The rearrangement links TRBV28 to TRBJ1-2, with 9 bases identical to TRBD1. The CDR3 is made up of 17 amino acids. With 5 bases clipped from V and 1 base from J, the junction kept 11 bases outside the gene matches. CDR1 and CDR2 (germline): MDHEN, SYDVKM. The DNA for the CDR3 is TGTGCCAGCAGTGGCGCAGGGACAGGGAGTGTTAACTATGGCTACACCTTC. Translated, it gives CASSGAGTGSVNYGYTF.

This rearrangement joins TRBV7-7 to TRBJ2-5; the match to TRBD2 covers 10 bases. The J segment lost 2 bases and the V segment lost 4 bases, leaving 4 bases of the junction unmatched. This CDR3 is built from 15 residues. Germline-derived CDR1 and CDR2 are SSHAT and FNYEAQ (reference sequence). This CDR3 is CASSSSGGPQETQYF. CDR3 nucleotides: TGTGCCAGCAGCTCTAGCGGGGGACCTCAAGAGACCCAGTACTTC. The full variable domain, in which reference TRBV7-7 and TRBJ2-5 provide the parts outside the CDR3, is GAGVSQSPRYKVTKRGQDVTLRCDPISSHATLYWYQQALGQGPEFLTYFNYEAQPDKSGLPSDRFSAERPEGSISTLTIQRTEQRDSAMYRCASSSSGGPQETQYFGPGTRLLVL.

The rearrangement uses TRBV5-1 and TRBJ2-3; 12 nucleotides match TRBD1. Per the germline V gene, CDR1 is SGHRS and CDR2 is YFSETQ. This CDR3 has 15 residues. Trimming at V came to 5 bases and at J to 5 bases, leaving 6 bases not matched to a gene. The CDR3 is CASSSRDRGRDTQYF. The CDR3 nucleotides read TGCGCCAGCAGTTCCCGGGACAGGGGGCGAGATACGCAGTATTTT.

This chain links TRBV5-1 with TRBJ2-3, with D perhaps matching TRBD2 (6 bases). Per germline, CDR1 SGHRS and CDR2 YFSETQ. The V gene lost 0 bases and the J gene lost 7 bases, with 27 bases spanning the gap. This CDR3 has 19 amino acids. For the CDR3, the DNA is TGCGCCAGCAGCTTGGGACCCACTGGACCGGCCGCGGCGGGGAATACGCAGTATTTT. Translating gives CASSLGPTGPAAAGNTQYF.

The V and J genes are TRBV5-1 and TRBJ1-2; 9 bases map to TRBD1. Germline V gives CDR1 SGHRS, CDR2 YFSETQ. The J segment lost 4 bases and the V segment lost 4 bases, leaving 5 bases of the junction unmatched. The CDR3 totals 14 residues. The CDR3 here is CASSTTGGLYGYTF. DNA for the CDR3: TGCGCCAGCAGCACGACAGGGGGTCTCTATGGCTACACCTTC.

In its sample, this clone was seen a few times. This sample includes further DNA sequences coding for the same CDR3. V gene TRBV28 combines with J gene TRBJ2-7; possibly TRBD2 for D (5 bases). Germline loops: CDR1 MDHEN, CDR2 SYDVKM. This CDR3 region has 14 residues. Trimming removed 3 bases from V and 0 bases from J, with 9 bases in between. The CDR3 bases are TGTGCCAGCAGTTTGGTAGGGAGCTCCTACGAGCAGTACTTC. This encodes CASSLVGSSYEQYF.

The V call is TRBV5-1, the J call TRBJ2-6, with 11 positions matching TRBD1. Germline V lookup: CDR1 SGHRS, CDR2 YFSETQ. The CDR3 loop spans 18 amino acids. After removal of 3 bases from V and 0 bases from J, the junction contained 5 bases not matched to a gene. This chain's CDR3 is CASSSPGTGGSGANVLTF. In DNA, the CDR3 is TGCGCCAGCAGCTCTCCCGGGACAGGGGGCTCTGGGGCCAACGTCCTGACTTTC.

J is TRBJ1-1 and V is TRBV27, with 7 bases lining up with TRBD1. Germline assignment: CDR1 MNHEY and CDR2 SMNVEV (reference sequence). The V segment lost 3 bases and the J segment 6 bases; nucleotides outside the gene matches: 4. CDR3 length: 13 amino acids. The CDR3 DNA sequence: TGTGCCAGCAGTTTCCAGGGGGGCGCTGAAGCTTTCTTT. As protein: CASSFQGGAEAFF.

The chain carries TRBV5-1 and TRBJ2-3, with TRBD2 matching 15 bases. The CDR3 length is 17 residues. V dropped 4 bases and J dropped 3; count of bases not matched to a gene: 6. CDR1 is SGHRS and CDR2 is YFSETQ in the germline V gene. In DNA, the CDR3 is TGCGCCAGCAGCCTAGGACTAGCGGGGGGGCAGACAGATACGCAGTATTTT. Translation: CASSLGLAGGQTDTQYF.

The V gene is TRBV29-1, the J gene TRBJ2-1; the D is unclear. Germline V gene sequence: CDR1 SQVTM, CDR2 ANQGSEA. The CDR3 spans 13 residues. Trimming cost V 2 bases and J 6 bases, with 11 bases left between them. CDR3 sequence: CSVESPRRNEQFF. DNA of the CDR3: TGCAGCGTTGAAAGTCCGCGGCGCAATGAGCAGTTCTTC.

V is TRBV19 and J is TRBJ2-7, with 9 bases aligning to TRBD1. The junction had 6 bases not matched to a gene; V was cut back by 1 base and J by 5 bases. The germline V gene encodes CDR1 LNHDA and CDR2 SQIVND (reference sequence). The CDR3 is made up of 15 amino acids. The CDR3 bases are TGTGCCAGTAGTATAGGATGGGACAGGGATCACGAGCAGTACTTC. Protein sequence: CASSIGWDRDHEQYF.

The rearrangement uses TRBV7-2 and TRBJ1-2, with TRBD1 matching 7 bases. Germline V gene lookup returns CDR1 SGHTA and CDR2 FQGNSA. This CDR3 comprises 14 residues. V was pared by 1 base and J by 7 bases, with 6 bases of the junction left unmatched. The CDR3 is CASSLGQGESGYTF. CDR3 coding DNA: TGTGCCAGCAGCTTAGGTCAGGGGGAAAGTGGCTACACCTTC.

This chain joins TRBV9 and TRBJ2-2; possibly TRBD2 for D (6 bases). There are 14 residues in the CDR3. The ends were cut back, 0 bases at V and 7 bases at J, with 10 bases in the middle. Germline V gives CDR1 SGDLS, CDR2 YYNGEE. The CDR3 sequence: CASSVAPGGGELFF. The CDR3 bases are TGTGCCAGCAGCGTAGCCCCCGGGGGCGGGGAGCTGTTTTTT.

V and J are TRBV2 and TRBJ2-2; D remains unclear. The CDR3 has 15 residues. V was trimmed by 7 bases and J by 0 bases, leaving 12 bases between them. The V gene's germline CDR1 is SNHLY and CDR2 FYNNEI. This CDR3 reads CASTRDTTNTGELFF. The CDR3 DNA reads TGTGCCAGCACTCGAGACACCACGAACACCGGGGAGCTGTTTTTT. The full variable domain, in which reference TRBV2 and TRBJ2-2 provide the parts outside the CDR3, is EPEVTQTPSHQVTQMGQEVILRCVPISNHLYFYWYRQILGQKVEFLVSFYNNEISEKSEIFDDQFSVERPDGSNFTLKIRSTKLEDSAMYFCASTRDTTNTGELFFGEGSRLTVL.

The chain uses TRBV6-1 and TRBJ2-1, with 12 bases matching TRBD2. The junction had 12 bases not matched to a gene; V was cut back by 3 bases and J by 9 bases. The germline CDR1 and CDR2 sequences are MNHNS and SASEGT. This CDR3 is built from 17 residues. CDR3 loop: CASSDLLLAGGRGEQFF. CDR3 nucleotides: TGTGCCAGCAGTGATTTACTCCTAGCGGGGGGGCGTGGTGAGCAGTTCTTC.

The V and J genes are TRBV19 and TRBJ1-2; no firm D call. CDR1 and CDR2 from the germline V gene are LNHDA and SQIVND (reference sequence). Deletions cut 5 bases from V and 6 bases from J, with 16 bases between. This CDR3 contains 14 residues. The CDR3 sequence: CASSQLQALDGYTF. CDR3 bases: TGTGCCAGTAGTCAACTCCAGGCCCTGGATGGCTACACCTTC.

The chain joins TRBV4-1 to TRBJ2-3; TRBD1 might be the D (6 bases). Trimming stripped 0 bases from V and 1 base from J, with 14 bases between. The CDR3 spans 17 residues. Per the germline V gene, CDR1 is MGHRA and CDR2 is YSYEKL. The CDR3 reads CASSQDQQGWGTDTQYF. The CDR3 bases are TGCGCCAGCAGCCAAGATCAGCAGGGGTGGGGCACAGATACGCAGTATTTT.

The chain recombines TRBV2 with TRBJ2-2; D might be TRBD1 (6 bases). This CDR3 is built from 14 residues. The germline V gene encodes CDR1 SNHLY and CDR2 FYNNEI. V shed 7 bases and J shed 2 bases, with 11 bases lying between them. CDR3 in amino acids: CASTQGANTGELFF. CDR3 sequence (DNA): TGTGCCAGCACACAGGGAGCTAACACCGGGGAGCTGTTTTTT.

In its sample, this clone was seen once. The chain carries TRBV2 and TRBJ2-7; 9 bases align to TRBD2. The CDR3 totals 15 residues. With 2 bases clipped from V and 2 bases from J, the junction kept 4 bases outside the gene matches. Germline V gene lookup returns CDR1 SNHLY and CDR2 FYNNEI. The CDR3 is CASSESGGITYEQYF. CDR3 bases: TGTGCCAGCAGTGAAAGCGGGGGGATCACCTACGAGCAGTACTTC.

The CDR3, as DNA: TGTGCCAGCCCCGGACAATATGGCTACACCTTC. It codes for CASPGQYGYTF. This chain links TRBV25-1 with TRBJ1-2; a weak D match, TRBD1 (5 bases). Germline V gene data show CDR1 as MGHDK and CDR2 as SYGVNS. The CDR3 runs 11 residues. Trimming pared 8 bases from V and 5 bases from J, leaving 9 bases between.

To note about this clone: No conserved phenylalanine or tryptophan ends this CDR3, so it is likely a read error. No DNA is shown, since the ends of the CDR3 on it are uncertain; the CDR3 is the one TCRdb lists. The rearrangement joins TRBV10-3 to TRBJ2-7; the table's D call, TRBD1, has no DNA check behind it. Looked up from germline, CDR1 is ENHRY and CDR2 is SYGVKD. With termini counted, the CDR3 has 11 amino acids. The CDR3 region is CAISAQSGGIR.

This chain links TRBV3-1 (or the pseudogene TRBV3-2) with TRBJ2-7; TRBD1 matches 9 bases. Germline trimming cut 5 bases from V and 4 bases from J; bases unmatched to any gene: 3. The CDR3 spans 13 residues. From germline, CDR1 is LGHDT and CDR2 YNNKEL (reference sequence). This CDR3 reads CASSTGTGYEQYF. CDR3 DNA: TGTGCCAGCAGCACCGGGACAGGGTACGAGCAGTACTTC.

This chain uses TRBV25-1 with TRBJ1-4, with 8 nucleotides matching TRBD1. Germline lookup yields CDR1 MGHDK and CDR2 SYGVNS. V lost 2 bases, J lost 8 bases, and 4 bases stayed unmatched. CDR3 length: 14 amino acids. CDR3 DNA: TGTGCCAGCAGTGAAGGACAGGGCGACGAAAAACTGTTTTTT. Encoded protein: CASSEGQGDEKLFF.

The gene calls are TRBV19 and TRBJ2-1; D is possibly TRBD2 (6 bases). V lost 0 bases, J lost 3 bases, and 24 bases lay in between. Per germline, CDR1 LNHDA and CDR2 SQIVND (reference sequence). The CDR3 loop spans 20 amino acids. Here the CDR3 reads CASSIEWGLAARGNYNEQFF. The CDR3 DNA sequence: TGTGCCAGTAGTATAGAATGGGGACTTGCTGCCCGCGGGAACTACAATGAGCAGTTCTTC. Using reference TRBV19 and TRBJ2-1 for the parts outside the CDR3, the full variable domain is DGGITQSPKYLFRKEGQNVTLSCEQNLNHDAMYWYRQDPGQGLRLIYYSQIVNDFQKGDIAEGYSVSREKKESFPLTVTSAQKNPTAFYLCASSIEWGLAARGNYNEQFFGPGTRLTVL.

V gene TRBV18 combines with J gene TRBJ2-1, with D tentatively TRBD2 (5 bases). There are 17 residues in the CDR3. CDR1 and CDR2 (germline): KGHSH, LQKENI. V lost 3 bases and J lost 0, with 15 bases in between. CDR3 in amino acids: CASSPNVVGSSYNEQFF. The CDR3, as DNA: TGTGCCAGCTCACCGAACGTTGTGGGGAGCTCCTACAATGAGCAGTTCTTC.

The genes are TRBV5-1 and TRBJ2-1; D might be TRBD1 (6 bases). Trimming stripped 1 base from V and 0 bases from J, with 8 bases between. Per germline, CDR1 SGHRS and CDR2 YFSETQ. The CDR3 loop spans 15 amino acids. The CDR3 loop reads CASSLLGASYNEQFF. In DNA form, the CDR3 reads TGCGCCAGCAGCTTGTTGGGGGCCTCCTACAATGAGCAGTTCTTC.

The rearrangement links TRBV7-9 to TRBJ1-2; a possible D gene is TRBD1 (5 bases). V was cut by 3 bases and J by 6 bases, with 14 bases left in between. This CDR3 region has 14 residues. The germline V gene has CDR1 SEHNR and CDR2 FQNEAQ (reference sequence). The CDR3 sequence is CASSLSGGGDGYTF. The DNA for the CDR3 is TGTGCCAGCAGCTTGAGTGGCGGGGGAGATGGCTACACCTTC.

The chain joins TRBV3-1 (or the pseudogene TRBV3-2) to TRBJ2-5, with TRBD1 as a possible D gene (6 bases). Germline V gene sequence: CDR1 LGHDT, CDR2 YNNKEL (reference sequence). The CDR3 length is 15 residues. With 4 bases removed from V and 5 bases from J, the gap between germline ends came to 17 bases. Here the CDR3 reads CASSLNPQGWETQYF. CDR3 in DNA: TGTGCCAGCAGCCTAAACCCCCAGGGGTGGGAGACCCAGTACTTC.